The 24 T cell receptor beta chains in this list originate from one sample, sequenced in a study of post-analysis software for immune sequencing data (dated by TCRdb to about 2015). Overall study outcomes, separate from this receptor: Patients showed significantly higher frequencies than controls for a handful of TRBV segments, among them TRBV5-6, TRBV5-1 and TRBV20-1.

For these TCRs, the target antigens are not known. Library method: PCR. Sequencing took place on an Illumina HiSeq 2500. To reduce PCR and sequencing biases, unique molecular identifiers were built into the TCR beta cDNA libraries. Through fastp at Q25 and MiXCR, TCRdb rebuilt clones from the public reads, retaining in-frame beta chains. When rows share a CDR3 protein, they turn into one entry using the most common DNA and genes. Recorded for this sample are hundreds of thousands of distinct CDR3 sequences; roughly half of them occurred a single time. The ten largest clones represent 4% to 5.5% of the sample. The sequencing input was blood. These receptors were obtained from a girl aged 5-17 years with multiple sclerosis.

This CDR3 is CASSLGTSPQETQYF. CDR3 DNA sequence: TGTGCCAGCAGCTTAGGGACTAGCCCTCAAGAGACCCAGTACTTC. V is TRBV7-9 and J is TRBJ2-5; TRBD2 agrees at 8 bases. The J segment lost 2 bases and the V segment lost 1 base, leaving 3 bases of the junction unmatched. Germline V gene data show CDR1 as SEHNR and CDR2 as FQNEAQ (reference sequence). The CDR3 runs 15 residues.

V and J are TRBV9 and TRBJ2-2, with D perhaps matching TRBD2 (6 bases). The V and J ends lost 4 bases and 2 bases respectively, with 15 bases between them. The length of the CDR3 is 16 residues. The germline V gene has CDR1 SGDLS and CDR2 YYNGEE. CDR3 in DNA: TGTGCCAGCAGCTCCCGAGCTAGCGACAACACCGGGGAGCTGTTTTTT. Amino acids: CASSSRASDNTGELFF.

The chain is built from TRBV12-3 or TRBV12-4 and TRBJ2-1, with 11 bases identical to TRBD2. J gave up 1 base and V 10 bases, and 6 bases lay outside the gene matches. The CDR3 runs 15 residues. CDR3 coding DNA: TGTGCCACCAAACTAGCGGGAGCTTCCTACAATGAGCAGTTCTTC. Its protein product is CATKLAGASYNEQFF.

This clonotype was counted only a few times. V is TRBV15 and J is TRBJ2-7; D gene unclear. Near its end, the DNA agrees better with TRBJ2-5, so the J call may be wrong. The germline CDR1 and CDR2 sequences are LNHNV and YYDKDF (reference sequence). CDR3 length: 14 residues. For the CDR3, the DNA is TGTGCCACCAGCTCCGGACGGGTCCAAGAGACCCAGTACTTC. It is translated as CATSSGRVQETQYF.

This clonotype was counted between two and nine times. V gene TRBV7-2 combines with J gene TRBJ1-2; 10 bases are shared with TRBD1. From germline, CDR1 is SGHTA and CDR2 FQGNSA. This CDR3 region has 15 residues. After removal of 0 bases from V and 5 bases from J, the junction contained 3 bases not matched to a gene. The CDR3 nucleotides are TGTGCCAGCAGCTTAGCCGGGACAGGGGTTTATGGCTACACCTTC. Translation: CASSLAGTGVYGYTF.

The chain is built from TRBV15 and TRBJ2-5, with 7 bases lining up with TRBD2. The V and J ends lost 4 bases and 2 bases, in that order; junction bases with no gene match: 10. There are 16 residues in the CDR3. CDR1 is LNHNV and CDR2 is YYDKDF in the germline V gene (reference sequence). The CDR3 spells CATSKGGASGQETQYF. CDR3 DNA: TGTGCCACCAGCAAGGGAGGGGCCTCGGGTCAAGAGACCCAGTACTTC.

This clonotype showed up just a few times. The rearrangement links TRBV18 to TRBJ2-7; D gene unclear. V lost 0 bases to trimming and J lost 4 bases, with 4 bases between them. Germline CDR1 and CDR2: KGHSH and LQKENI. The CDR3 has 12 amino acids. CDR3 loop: CASSPPRYEQYF. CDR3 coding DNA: TGTGCCAGCTCACCACCAAGGTACGAGCAGTACTTC.

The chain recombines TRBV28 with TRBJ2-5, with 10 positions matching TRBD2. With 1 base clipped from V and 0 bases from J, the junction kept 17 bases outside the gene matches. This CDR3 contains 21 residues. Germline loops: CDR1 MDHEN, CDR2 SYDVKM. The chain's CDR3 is CASSLFGSGRTPGPYQETQYF. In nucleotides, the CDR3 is TGTGCCAGCAGTTTATTTGGTAGCGGGAGGACGCCGGGCCCGTACCAAGAGACCCAGTACTTC.

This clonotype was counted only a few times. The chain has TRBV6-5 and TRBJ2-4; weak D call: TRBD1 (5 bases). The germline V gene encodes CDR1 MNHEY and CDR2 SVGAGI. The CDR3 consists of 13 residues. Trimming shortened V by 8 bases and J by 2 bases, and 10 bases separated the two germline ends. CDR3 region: CASVDSSKNIQYF. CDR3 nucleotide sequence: TGTGCCAGCGTCGACAGCTCCAAAAACATTCAGTACTTC.

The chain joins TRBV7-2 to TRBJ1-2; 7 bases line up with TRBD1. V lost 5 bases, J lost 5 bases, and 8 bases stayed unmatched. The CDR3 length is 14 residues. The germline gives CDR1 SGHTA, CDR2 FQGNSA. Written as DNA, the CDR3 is TGTGCCAGCAGCCCAGTAAGGGGACAGTATGGCTACACCTTC. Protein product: CASSPVRGQYGYTF.

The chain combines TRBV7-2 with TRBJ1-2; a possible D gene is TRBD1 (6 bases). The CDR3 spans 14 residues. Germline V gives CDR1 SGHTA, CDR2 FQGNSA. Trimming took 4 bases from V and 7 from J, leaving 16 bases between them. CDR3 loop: CASSSLRGSAGYTF. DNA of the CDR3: TGTGCCAGCAGCTCACTCAGGGGATCAGCTGGCTACACCTTC.

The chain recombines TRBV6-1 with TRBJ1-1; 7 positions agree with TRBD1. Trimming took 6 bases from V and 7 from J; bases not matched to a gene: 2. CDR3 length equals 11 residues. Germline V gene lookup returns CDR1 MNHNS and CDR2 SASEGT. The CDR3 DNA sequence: TGTGCCAGCAGGGACAGGAGTGAAGCTTTCTTT. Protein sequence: CASRDRSEAFF.

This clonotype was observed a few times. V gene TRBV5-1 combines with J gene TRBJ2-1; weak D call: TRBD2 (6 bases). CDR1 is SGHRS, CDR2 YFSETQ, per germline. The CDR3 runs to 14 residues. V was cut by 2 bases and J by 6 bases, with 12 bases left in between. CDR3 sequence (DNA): TGCGCCAGCAGCTTTGTGGGGGGAATCAATGAGCAGTTCTTC. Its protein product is CASSFVGGINEQFF.

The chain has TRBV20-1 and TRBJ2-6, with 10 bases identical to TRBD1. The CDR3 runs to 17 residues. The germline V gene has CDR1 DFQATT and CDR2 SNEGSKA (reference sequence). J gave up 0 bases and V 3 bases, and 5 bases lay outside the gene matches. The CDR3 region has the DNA TGCAGTGCTAGGGGACAGGGGTTCTTCTCTGGGGCCAACGTCCTGACTTTC. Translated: CSARGQGFFSGANVLTF.

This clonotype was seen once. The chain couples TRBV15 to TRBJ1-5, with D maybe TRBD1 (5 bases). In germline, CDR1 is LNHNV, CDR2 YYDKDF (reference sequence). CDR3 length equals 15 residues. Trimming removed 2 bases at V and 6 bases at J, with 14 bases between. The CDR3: CATSRTKGYGQPQHF. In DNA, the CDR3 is TGTGCCACCAGCAGAACCAAGGGGTACGGTCAGCCCCAGCATTTT.

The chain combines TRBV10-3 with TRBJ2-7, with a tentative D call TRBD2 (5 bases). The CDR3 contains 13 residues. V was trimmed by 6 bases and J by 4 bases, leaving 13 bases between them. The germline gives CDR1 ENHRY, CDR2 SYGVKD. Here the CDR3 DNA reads TGTGCCATCAGCCGGGAATCACTATACGAGCAGTACTTC. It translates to CAISRESLYEQYF.

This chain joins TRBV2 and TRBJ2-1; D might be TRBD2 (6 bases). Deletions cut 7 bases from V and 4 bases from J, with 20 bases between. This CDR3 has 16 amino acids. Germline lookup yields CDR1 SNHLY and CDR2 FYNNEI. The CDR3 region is CASTQGGTLRYNEQFF. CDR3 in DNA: TGTGCCAGCACCCAAGGCGGGACTCTTCGTTACAATGAGCAGTTCTTC. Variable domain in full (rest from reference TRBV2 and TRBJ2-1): EPEVTQTPSHQVTQMGQEVILRCVPISNHLYFYWYRQILGQKVEFLVSFYNNEISEKSEIFDDQFSVERPDGSNFTLKIRSTKLEDSAMYFCASTQGGTLRYNEQFFGPGTRLTVL.

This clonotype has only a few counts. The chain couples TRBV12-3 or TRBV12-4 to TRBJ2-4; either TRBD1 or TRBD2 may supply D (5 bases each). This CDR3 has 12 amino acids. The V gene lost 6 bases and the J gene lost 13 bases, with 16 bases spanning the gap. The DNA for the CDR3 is TGTGCCAGCAGCCAAGGGGAGTACTTCCAGTACTTC. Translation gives CASSQGEYFQYF.

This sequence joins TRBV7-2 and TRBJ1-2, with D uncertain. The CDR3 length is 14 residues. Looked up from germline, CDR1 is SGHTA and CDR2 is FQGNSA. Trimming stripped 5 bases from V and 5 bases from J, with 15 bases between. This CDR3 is CASSQRGFLYGYTF. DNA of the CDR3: TGTGCCAGCAGCCAGAGAGGGTTTTTGTATGGCTACACCTTC.

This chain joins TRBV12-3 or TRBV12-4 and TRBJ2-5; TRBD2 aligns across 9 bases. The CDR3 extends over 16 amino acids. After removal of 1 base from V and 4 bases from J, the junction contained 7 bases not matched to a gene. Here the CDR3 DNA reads TGTGCCAGCAGTTTAGGACTAGCGGTAGTAGGAGAGACCCAGTACTTC. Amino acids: CASSLGLAVVGETQYF.

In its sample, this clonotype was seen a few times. The CDR3 protein is CSVRDSLDSPLHF. DNA for the CDR3: TGCAGCGTGAGGGACAGTCTCGATTCACCCCTCCACTTT. The V call is TRBV29-1, the J call TRBJ1-6, with 7 nucleotides matching TRBD1. CDR1 and CDR2 (germline): SQVTM, ANQGSEA. The V and J ends lost 6 bases and 8 bases, in that order; junction bases with no gene match: 7. The CDR3 is made up of 13 amino acids.

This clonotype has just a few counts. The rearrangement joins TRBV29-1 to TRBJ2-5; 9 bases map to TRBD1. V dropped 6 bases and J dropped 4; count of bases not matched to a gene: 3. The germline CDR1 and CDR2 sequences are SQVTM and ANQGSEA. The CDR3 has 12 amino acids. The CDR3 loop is CSVGDRVETQYF. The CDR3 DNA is TGCAGCGTAGGGGACAGGGTAGAGACCCAGTACTTC.

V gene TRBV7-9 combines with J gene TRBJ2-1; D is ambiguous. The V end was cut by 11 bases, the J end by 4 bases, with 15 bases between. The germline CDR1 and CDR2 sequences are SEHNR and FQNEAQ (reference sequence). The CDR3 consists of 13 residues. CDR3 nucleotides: TGTGCCTTAACCGAAGGAAGGTACAATGAGCAGTTCTTC. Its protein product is CALTEGRYNEQFF.

This CDR3 reads CASSYLGEGPLGEQYF. The CDR3 DNA follows: TGTGCCAGCAGTTACTTGGGGGAGGGCCCATTGGGCGAGCAGTACTTC. The genes are TRBV6-5 and TRBJ2-5, with TRBD2 matching over 7 bases. Judging by the DNA end, TRBJ2-7 fits better; the J call may be wrong. The CDR3 is 16 amino acids. The V gene's germline CDR1 is MNHEY and CDR2 SVGAGI.